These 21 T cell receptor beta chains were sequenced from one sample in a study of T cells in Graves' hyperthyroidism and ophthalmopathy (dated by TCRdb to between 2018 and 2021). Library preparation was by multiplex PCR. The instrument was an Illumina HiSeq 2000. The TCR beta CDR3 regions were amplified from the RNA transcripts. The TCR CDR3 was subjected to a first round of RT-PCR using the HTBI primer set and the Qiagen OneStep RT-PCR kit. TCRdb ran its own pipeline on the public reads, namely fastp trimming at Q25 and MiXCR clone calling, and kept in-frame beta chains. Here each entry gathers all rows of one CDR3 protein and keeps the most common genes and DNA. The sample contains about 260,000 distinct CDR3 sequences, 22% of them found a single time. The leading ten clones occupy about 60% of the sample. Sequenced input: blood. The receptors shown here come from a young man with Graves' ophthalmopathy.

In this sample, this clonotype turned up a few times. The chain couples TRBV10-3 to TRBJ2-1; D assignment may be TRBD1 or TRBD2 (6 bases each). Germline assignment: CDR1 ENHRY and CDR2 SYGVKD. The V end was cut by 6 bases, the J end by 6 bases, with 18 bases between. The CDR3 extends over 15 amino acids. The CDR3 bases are TGTGCCATCAGCCTCGGGAGCGGAGGGGGCAATGAGCAGTTCTTC. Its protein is CAISLGSGGGNEQFF.

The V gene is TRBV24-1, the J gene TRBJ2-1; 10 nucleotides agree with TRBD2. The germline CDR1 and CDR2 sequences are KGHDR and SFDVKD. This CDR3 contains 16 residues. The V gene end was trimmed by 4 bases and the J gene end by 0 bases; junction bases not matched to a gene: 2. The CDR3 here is CATSDSSGSSYNEQFF. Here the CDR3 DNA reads TGTGCCACCAGTGACTCTAGCGGGAGCTCCTACAATGAGCAGTTCTTC.

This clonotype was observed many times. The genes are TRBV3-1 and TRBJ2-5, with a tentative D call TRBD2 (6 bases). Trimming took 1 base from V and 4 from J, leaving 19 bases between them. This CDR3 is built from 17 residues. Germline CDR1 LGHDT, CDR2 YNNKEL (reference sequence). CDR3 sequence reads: CASSQGGSGAAGETQYF. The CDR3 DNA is TGTGCCAGCAGCCAAGGGGGGTCGGGAGCAGCCGGAGAGACCCAGTACTTC.

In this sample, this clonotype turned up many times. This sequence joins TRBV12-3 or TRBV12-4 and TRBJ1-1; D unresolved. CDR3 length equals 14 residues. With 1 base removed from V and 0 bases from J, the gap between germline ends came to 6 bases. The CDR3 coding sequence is TGTGCCAGCAGTTTAGACAGCATGAACACTGAAGCTTTCTTT. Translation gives CASSLDSMNTEAFF.

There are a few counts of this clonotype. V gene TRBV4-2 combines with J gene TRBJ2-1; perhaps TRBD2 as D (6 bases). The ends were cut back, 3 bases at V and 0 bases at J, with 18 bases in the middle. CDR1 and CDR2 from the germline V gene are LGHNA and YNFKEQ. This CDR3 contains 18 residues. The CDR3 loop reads CASSHYSPGESSYNEQFF. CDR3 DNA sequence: TGTGCCAGCAGCCATTACTCCCCGGGGGAGAGCTCCTACAATGAGCAGTTCTTC.

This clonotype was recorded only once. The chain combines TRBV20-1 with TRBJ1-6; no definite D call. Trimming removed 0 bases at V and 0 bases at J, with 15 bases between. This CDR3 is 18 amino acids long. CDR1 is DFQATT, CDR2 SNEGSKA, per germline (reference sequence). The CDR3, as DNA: TGCAGTGCTAGAGACGTCAGACAATCGAGCTCCTATAATTCACCCCTCCACTTT. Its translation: CSARDVRQSSSYNSPLHF.

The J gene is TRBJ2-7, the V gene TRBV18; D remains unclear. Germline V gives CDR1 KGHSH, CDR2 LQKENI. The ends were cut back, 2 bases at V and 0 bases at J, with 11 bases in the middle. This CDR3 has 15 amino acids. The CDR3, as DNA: TGTGCCAGCTCACCAAGGGTTTCCGTCTCCTACGAGCAGTACTTC. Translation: CASSPRVSVSYEQYF.

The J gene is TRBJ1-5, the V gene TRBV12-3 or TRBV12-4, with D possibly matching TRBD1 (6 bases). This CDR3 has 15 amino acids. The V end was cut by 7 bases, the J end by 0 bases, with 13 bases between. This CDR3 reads CASTQTGGSNQPQHF. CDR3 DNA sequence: TGTGCCAGCACCCAGACAGGAGGTAGCAATCAGCCCCAGCATTTT.

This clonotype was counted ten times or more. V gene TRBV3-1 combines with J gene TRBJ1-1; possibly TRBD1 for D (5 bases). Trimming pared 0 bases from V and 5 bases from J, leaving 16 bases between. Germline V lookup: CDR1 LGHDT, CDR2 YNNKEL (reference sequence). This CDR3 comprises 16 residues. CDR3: CASSQDGAQRKTEAFF. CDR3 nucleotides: TGTGCCAGCAGCCAAGATGGGGCGCAGAGGAAAACTGAAGCTTTCTTT.

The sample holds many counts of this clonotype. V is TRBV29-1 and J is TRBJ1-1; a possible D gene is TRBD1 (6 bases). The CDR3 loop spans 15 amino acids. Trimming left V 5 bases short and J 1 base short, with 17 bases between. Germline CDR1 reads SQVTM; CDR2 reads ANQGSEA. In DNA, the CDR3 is TGCAGCGTTTGGGGGCAGGGCGCGAGGAACACTGAAGCTTTCTTT. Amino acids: CSVWGQGARNTEAFF. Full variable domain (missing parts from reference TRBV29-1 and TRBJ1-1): SAVISQKPSRDICQRGTSLTIQCQVDSQVTMMFWYRQQPGQSLTLIATANQGSEATYESGFVIDKFPISRPNLTFSTLTVSNMSPEDSSIYLCSVWGQGARNTEAFFGQGTRLTVV.

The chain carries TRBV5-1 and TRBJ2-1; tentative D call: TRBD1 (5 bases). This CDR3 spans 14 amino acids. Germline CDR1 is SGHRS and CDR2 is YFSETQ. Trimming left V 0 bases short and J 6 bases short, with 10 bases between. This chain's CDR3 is CASSLAGPLNEQFF. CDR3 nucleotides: TGCGCCAGCAGCTTGGCAGGGCCACTCAATGAGCAGTTCTTC.

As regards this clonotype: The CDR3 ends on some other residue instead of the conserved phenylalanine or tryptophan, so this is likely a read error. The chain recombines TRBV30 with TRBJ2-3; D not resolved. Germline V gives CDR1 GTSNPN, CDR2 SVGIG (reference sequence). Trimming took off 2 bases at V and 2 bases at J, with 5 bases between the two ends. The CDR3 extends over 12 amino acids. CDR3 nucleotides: TGTGCCTGGAGTCCTGACACAGATACGCAGTATTTA. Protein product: CAWSPDTDTQYL.

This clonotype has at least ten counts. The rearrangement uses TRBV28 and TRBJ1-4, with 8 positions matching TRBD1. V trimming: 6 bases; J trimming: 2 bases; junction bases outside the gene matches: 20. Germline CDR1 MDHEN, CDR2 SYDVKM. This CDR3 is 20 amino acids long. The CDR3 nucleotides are TGTGCCAGCAGCACTGCCCCAGGACGACAGGGGAAGTCGACTAATGAAAAACTGTTTTTT. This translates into CASSTAPGRQGKSTNEKLFF.

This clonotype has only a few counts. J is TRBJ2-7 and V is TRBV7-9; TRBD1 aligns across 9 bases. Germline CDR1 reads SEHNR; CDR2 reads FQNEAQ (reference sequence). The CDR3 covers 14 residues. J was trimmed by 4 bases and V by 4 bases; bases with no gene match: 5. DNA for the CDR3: TGTGCCAGCAGCTCGGACAGGGGCCGATACGAGCAGTACTTC. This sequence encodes CASSSDRGRYEQYF.

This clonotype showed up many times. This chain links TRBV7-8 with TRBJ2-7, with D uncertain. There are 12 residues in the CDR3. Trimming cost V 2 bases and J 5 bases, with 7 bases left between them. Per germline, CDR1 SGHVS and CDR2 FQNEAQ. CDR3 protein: CASSLSGDEQYF. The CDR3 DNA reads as TGTGCCAGCAGCTTATCTGGGGACGAGCAGTACTTC.

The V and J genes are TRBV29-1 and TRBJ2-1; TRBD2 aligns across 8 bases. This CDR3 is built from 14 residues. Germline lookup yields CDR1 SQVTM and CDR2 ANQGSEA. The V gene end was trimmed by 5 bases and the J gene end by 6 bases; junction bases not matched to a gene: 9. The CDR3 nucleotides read TGCAGCGTTCCCGGTTACGGGGGGGCCAATGAGCAGTTCTTC. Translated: CSVPGYGGANEQFF.

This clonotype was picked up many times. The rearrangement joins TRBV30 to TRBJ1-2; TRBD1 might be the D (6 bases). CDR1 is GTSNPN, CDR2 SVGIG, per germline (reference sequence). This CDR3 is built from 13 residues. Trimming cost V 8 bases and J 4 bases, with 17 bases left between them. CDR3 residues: CAGGRGAFYGYTF. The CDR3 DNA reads TGTGCCGGCGGGCGGGGGGCGTTCTATGGCTACACCTTC. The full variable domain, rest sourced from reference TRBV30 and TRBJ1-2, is SQTIHQWPATLVQPVGSPLSLECTVEGTSNPNLYWYRQAAGRGLQLLFYSVGIGQISSEVPQNLSASRPQDRQFILSSKKLLLSDSGFYLCAGGRGAFYGYTFGSGTRLTVV.

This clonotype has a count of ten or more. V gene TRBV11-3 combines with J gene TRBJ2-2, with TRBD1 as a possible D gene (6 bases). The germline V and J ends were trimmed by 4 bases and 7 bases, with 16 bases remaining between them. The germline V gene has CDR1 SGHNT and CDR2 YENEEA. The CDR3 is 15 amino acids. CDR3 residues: CASSSRDTPRGELFF. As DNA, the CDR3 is TGTGCCAGCAGCTCACGGGACACCCCTCGCGGGGAGCTGTTTTTT.

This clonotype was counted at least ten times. The CDR3 bases are TGTGCCTGGAGTCAACAGGGCCTTAGGAACACTGAAGCTTTCTTT. Translating it yields CAWSQQGLRNTEAFF. This chain uses TRBV30 with TRBJ1-1; tentative D call: TRBD1 (6 bases). The CDR3 contains 15 residues. Trimming cost V 2 bases and J 1 base, with 14 bases left between them. The germline V gene encodes CDR1 GTSNPN and CDR2 SVGIG (reference sequence).

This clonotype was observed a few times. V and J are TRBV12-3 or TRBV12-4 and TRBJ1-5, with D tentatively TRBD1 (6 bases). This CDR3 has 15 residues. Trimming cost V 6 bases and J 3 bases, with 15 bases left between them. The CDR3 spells CASRKSLGANQPQHF. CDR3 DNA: TGTGCCAGCAGAAAATCCCTGGGGGCCAATCAGCCCCAGCATTTT.

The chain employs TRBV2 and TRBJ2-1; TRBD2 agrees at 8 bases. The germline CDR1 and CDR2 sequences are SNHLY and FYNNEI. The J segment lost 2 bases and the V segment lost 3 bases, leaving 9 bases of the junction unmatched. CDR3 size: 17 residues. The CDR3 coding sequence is TGTGCCAGCAGTGAGACGAAGCGGGAGTGGGCCTACAATGAGCAGTTCTTC. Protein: CASSETKREWAYNEQFF.